Following are 13 T cell receptor beta chains from one sample sequenced in a study of regulatory T cells in long-lasting Graves disease. The sample's time point: newly diagnosed GD, antithyroid drugs for less than 3 months. From PBMCs, RNA was extracted and then used to make the TCR library. CDR3 regions were amplified by Arm-PCR using iRepertoire HTBI primers to build TCR beta libraries. Each CDR3 protein gets one entry after TCRdb re-called the multiplex PCR reads with MiXCR. The sample includes hundreds of thousands of distinct CDR3 sequences, more than 15% seen only once; the top ten take roughly 25%. This sample was shared with a second study, whose subject was T cells in Graves' hyperthyroidism and ophthalmopathy.

Sequencing was performed on peripheral blood mononuclear cells (PBMCs), taken at new diagnosis, from a patient treated with antithyroid drugs. These receptors all stem from a woman aged 40 to 65 with Graves disease.

This clonotype was observed many times. This chain joins TRBV5-6 and TRBJ1-2, with D perhaps matching TRBD1 (6 bases). This CDR3 has 12 residues. The V end lost 5 bases, the J end lost 5 bases, and 10 bases lay between the germline ends. Germline CDR1 reads SGHDT; CDR2 reads YYEEEE. The CDR3 sequence: CASRRTEYGYTF. The DNA for the CDR3 is TGTGCCAGCAGGCGGACAGAGTATGGCTACACCTTC.

V is TRBV10-3 and J is TRBJ2-1, with D perhaps given as TRBD1 or TRBD2 (6 bases each). The CDR3 covers 14 residues. CDR1 and CDR2 from the germline V gene are ENHRY and SYGVKD. V was cut by 3 bases and J by 7 bases, with 13 bases left in between. DNA for the CDR3: TGTGCCATCAGTGACTCCGGGGGCGGTAATGAGCAGTTCTTC. Protein sequence: CAISDSGGGNEQFF.

This clonotype was recorded many times. The rearrangement uses TRBV2 and TRBJ2-3, with D hard to call. CDR3 length: 14 amino acids. Trimming left V 2 bases short and J 4 bases short, with 10 bases between. Germline CDR1 reads SNHLY; CDR2 reads FYNNEI. CDR3: CASSEIPVSDTQYF. In nucleotides, the CDR3 is TGTGCCAGCAGTGAAATTCCAGTCTCAGATACGCAGTATTTT.

This clonotype was counted at least ten times. The rearrangement links TRBV2 to TRBJ1-1, with a possible D match to TRBD1 (5 bases). The germline V gene has CDR1 SNHLY and CDR2 FYNNEI. This CDR3 has 16 residues. The V end was cut by 0 bases, the J end by 4 bases, with 15 bases between. The CDR3 loop is CASSEAPLGGTTEAFF. The CDR3 DNA follows: TGTGCCAGCAGTGAAGCACCCCTTGGGGGGACCACTGAAGCTTTCTTT.

The rearrangement uses TRBV7-3 and TRBJ1-6; 8 bases map to TRBD1. CDR1 is SGHTA and CDR2 is FQGTGA in the germline V gene. The J segment lost 8 bases and the V segment lost 5 bases, leaving 2 bases of the junction unmatched. The CDR3 has 13 amino acids. CDR3 coding DNA: TGTGCCAGCAGCATGGACAGGGATTCACCCCTCCACTTT. Translating gives CASSMDRDSPLHF.

This clonotype was seen at least ten times. The chain has TRBV19 and TRBJ1-1; tentatively, D is TRBD1 (5 bases). The CDR3 spans 17 residues. With 7 bases removed from V and 6 bases from J, the gap between germline ends came to 27 bases. From germline, CDR1 is LNHDA and CDR2 SQIVND (reference sequence). The CDR3 DNA is TGTGCCAGTAAGGAAGATAGAGGGGATTGGGTAATGGCTGAAGCTTTCTTT. It yields the protein CASKEDRGDWVMAEAFF.

This clonotype was observed a few times. V usage is TRBV5-4 and J usage is TRBJ2-1; D gene uncertain. There are 15 residues in the CDR3. Germline assignment: CDR1 SGHNT and CDR2 YYREEE (reference sequence). V was cut by 6 bases and J by 5 bases, with 18 bases left in between. The CDR3: CASTLDMIGNNEQFF. CDR3 coding DNA: TGTGCCAGCACCTTAGACATGATTGGGAACAATGAGCAGTTCTTC. The whole variable domain, remainder taken from reference TRBV5-4 and TRBJ2-1, is ETGVTQSPTHLIKTRGQQVTLRCSSQSGHNTVSWYQQALGQGPQFIFQYYREEENGRGNFPPRFSGLQFPNYSSELNVNALELDDSALYLCASTLDMIGNNEQFFGPGTRLTVL.

The table lists this clonotype with many counts. The V and J genes are TRBV28 and TRBJ1-1, with D possibly TRBD1 on 5 matching bases. Trimming removed 5 bases from V and 7 bases from J, with 17 bases in between. Per germline, CDR1 MDHEN and CDR2 SYDVKM. This CDR3 region has 14 residues. This CDR3 reads CASSQPGSGGEAFF. The CDR3 DNA sequence: TGTGCCAGCAGTCAACCAGGGTCTGGGGGTGAAGCTTTCTTT.

The chain has TRBV2 and TRBJ1-1, with 7 nucleotides matching TRBD1. Germline assignment: CDR1 SNHLY and CDR2 FYNNEI. J gave up 8 bases and V 5 bases, and 5 bases lay outside the gene matches. CDR3 size: 12 residues. The CDR3, as DNA: TGTGCCAGCAGTAGGACAGGATACGAAGCTTTCTTT. It is translated as CASSRTGYEAFF.

The chain carries TRBV9 and TRBJ1-1; D is ambiguous. Trimming removed 0 bases at V and 9 bases at J, with 15 bases between. The CDR3 covers 14 residues. CDR1 and CDR2 from the germline V gene are SGDLS and YYNGEE. CDR3 nucleotides: TGTGCCAGCAGCGTAGGAAGCGGGCAGACTCAAGCTTTCTTT. Translating it yields CASSVGSGQTQAFF.

This clonotype was seen ten or more times. The CDR3: CASSYSRAHQPQHF. CDR3 coding DNA: TGTGCCAGCAGTTACTCGAGAGCGCATCAGCCCCAGCATTTT. The chain carries TRBV6-2 or TRBV6-3 and TRBJ1-5; the D is unclear. Germline loops: CDR1 MNHEY, CDR2 SVGEGT. V shed 0 bases and J shed 5 bases, with 8 bases lying between them. This CDR3 spans 14 amino acids.

The chain carries TRBV20-1 and TRBJ1-2, with D possibly matching TRBD1 (5 bases). Germline V lookup: CDR1 DFQATT, CDR2 SNEGSKA (reference sequence). Trimming left V 0 bases short and J 6 bases short, with 14 bases between. This CDR3 contains 14 residues. Here the CDR3 reads CSARDPPDSHGYTF. Here the CDR3 DNA reads TGCAGTGCTAGAGATCCCCCAGACAGCCATGGCTACACCTTC.

This clonotype appeared many times. The V call is TRBV10-3, the J call TRBJ2-7; 7 nucleotides line up with TRBD2. J lost 0 bases, V lost 6 bases, and 5 bases had no gene match. CDR1 and CDR2 from the germline V gene are ENHRY and SYGVKD. This CDR3 is built from 14 residues. Here the CDR3 reads CAISHGTNSYEQYF. The CDR3 nucleotides read TGTGCCATCAGCCACGGGACTAACTCCTACGAGCAGTACTTC.